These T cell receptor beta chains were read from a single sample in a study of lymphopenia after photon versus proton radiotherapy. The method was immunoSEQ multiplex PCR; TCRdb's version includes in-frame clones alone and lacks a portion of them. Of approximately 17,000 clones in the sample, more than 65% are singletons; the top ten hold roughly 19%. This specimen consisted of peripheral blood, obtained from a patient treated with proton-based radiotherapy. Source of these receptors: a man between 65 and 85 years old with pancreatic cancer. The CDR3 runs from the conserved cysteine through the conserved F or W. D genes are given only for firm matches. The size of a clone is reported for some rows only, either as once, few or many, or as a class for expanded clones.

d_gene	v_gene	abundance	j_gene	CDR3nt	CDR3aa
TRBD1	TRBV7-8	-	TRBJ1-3	TGTGCCAGCAGCCCCTCACGGACAGGGGGAAACACCATATATTTT	CASSPSRTGGNTIYF
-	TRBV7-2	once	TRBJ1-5	TGTGCCAGCAGCTTAGAAGGGGGGGCCGGCAATCAGCCCCAGCATTTT	CASSLEGGAGNQPQHF
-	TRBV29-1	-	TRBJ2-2	TGCAGCGCCCCGGACAGCGCGAACACCGGGGAGCTGTTTTTT	CSAPDSANTGELFF
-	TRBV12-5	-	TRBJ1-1	TGTGCTAGTGGTCTTCAGTGGGGGGCGAACACTGAAGCTTTCTTT	CASGLQWGANTEAFF
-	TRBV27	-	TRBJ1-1	TGTGCCAGCAGTTTATGGGGGGGAGGGAACACTGAAGCTTTCTTT	CASSLWGGGNTEAFF
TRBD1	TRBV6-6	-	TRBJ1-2	TGTGCCAGCAGGGACTCGAGGGGGCTGGGCTACACCTTC	CASRDSRGLGYTF
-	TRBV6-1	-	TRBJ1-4	TGTGCCAGCAGCAGGGACCTTTGGGAAAAACTGTTTTTT	CASSRDLWEKLFF
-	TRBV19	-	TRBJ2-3	TGTGCCAGTAGCCCTTCCAGAGATACGCAGTATTTT	CASSPSRDTQYF
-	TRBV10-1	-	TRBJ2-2	TGCGCCAGCAGTGCGGACAGCATCGGGGAGCTGTTTTTT	CASSADSIGELFF
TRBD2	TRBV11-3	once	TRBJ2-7	TGTGCCAGCAGCTTAGAAGCGGGAGGAGGCTACGAGCAGTACTTC	CASSLEAGGGYEQYF
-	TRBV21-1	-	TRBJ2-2	TGTGCCAGCAGCAAAGAATCTCGGGGACTTAACACCGGGGAGCTGTTTTTT	CASSKESRGLNTGELFF
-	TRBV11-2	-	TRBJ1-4	TGTGCCAGCAGCTTAGGAGCAGGGAACTTGGAAAAACTGTTTTTT	CASSLGAGNLEKLFF
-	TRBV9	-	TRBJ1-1	TGTGCCAGCAGCCTCTCCGCGCAGCAGGGCACTGAAGCTTTCTTT	CASSLSAQQGTEAFF
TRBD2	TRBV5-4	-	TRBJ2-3	TGTGCCAGCAGGACCGACGGGGGGGCCACAGATACGCAGTATTTT	CASRTDGGATDTQYF
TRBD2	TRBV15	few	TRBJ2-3	TGTGCCACCAGCGCTAGCGGGACGTCAGGAGATACGCAGTATTTT	CATSASGTSGDTQYF
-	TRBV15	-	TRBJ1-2	TGTGCCACCAGCGGGCAGGGCAACTATGGCTACACCTTC	CATSGQGNYGYTF
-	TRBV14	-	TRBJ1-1	TGTGCCAGCAGCCCCCGGTACCCGAACACTGAAGCTTTCTTT	CASSPRYPNTEAFF
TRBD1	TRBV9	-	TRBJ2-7	TGTGCCAGCAGCGTAGGGGCAGGGGGCATATACGAGCAGTACTTC	CASSVGAGGIYEQYF
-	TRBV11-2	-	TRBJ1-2	TGTGCCAGCAGCTTAGACAGGGAGTATGGCTACACCTTC	CASSLDREYGYTF
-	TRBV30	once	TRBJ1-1	TGTGCCTGCAAAGCCACAGTGAACACTGAAGCTTTCTTT	CACKATVNTEAFF
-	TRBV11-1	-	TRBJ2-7	TGTGCCAGCAGCTTCGCAGGGCGGGAGCAGTACTTC	CASSFAGREQYF
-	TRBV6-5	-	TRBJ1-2	TGTGCCAGCAGCCCCCTGGGATACGACTATGGCTACACCTTC	CASSPLGYDYGYTF
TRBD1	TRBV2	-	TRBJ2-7	TGTGCCAGCAGTGAGAGGGTGGGACAGGGAGCCTACGAGCAGTACTTC	CASSERVGQGAYEQYF
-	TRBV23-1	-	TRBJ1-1	TGCGCCAGCAGTCAATCGGCCAGGGAGGTTTGCACTGAAGCTTTCTTT	CASSQSAREVCTEAFF
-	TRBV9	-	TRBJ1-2	TGTGCCAGCAGCGTATTTTCAGGAAACTATGGCTACACCTTC	CASSVFSGNYGYTF
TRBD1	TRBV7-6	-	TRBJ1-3	TGTGCCAGCAGTTTCAGACAGGGCCGCGGAAACACCATATATTTT	CASSFRQGRGNTIYF
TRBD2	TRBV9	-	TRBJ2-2	TGTGCCGCTGTGGAGCGGGGTAGGGCCGGGGAGCTGTTTTTT	CAAVERGRAGELFF
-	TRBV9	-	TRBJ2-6	TGTGCCAGCAGCGTAGGACTCCAGGGTTCTGGGGCCAACATCCTGACTTTC	CASSVGLQGSGANILTF
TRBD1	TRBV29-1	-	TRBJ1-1	TGCAGCGTTGAAGGCAGGACAGGCACTGAAGCTTTCTTT	CSVEGRTGTEAFF
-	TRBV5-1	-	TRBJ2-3	TGCGCCAGCAGCCTCGGGGGGCCGGGCACAGATACGCAGTATTTT	CASSLGGPGTDTQYF
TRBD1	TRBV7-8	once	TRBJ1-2	TGTGCCAGCAGCTCACCTGCGGAAACCCGGGACAGGGGCTACACCTTC	CASSSPAETRDRGYTF
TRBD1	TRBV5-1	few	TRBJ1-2	TGCGCCAGCAGCTTGTGGACAGGGGGTAACTATGGCTACACCTTC	CASSLWTGGNYGYTF
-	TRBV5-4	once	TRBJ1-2	TGTGCCAGCAGCTCGCAGGGAGGAGACTATGGCTACACCTTC	CASSSQGGDYGYTF
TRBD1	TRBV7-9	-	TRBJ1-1	TGTGCCAGCAGCCCGCTTCAGGGGGCGCGGACTGAAGCTTTCTTT	CASSPLQGARTEAFF
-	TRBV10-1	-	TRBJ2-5	TGCGCCAGCAGTGAAGGGCCCTTTGCAGAGACCCAGTACTTC	CASSEGPFAETQYF
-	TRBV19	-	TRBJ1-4	TGTGCCAGTAGCCGGACGGTCCTAGATGAAAAACTGTTTTTT	CASSRTVLDEKLFF
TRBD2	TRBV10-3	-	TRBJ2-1	TGTGCCATCAGCCTCGGGACTAGCGGTTACAATGAGCAGTTCTTC	CAISLGTSGYNEQFF
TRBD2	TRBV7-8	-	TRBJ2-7	TGTGCCAGCAGCTTAGGACTAGCGGGGGAGGAGCAGTACTTC	CASSLGLAGEEQYF
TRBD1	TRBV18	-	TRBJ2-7	TGTGCCAGCTCACCCGGGACAGGGGACTACGAGCAGTACTTC	CASSPGTGDYEQYF
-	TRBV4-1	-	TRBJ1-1	TGCGCCAGCAGCCGCCCTATCCCTCCTGGAGCTTTCTTT	CASSRPIPPGAFF
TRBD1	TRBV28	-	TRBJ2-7	TGTGCCAGCAGTTCTCCGGGGACAGGGGCTGGCGAGCAGTACTTC	CASSSPGTGAGEQYF
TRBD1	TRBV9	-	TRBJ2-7	TGTGCCAGCAGCTTCGGACAGGACGACTCCTACGAGCAGTACTTC	CASSFGQDDSYEQYF
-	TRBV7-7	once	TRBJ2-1	TGTGCCAGCAGCTTAGATCCCAGAAGCGATGAGCAGTTCTTC	CASSLDPRSDEQFF